The 26 T cell receptor beta chains listed next were all sequenced from one sample in a study of Ad26.COV2.S vaccination and SARS-CoV-2 variants. Treatment in this sample: 19 received Ad26.COV2.S at low or high dose, single or two shots; 5 received placebo; per-sample allocation not given. Repertoires come from day 63 after the first vaccine or placebo injection. Repertoires were generated with immunoSEQ multiplex PCR, while TCRdb's copy carries only in-frame clones and drops some. In the table there are about 440,000 clones, 90% of which are singletons. The specimen comprised peripheral blood, sampled in a trial of Ad26.COV2.S vaccine versus placebo. The receptor source for this set is a person aged 18-65 years who received the Ad26.COV2.S COVID-19 vaccine or a placebo.

The chain joins TRBV19 to TRBJ2-7; tentative D call: TRBD1 (6 bases). Looked up from germline, CDR1 is LNHDA and CDR2 is SQIVND (reference sequence). V was shortened by 5 bases and J by 6 bases, with 11 bases between the two germline ends. This CDR3 is 12 amino acids long. CDR3 protein: CASSWARGEQYF. In nucleotides, the CDR3 is TGTGCCAGTAGTTGGGCCAGGGGCGAGCAGTACTTC.

The chain joins TRBV28 to TRBJ1-1, with D perhaps TRBD1 (5 bases). Trimming removed 9 bases from V and 1 base from J, with 15 bases in between. The CDR3 loop spans 14 amino acids. Germline values: CDR1 MDHEN, CDR2 SYDVKM. Written as DNA, the CDR3 is TGTGCCAGTACTATACGGGGGACGAACACTGAAGCTTTCTTT. Translated: CASTIRGTNTEAFF.

The chain uses TRBV28 and TRBJ1-5; possible D gene TRBD1, 6 bases. CDR3 length: 14 amino acids. The germline V gene has CDR1 MDHEN and CDR2 SYDVKM. The V end lost 6 bases, the J end lost 4 bases, and 13 bases lay between the germline ends. In nucleotides, the CDR3 is TGTGCCAGCAGCCTGGGGGGGCCTAATCAGCCCCAGCATTTT. This codes for CASSLGGPNQPQHF.

The chain carries TRBV20-1 and TRBJ2-7, with D maybe TRBD2 (6 bases). This CDR3 region has 11 residues. The germline V gene has CDR1 DFQATT and CDR2 SNEGSKA (reference sequence). Between the trimmed V and J ends, which lost 6 bases and 5 bases, there was a span of 11 bases. In DNA, the CDR3 is TGCAGTGCGACTAGACTGAACGAGCAGTACTTC. Its translation: CSATRLNEQYF.

J is TRBJ2-6 and V is TRBV15; D not resolved. The germline V gene has CDR1 LNHNV and CDR2 YYDKDF (reference sequence). This CDR3 is 17 amino acids long. The V end was cut by 0 bases, the J end by 1 base, with 10 bases between. The chain's CDR3 is CATSRERRPSGANVLTF. Here the CDR3 DNA reads TGTGCCACCAGCAGAGAGCGCCGCCCTTCTGGGGCCAACGTCCTGACTTTC.

This clone was counted once. The V and J genes are TRBV7-3 and TRBJ2-1, with 7 bases that match TRBD2. The CDR3 contains 15 residues. Germline trimming cut 4 bases from V and 3 bases from J; bases unmatched to any gene: 6. Germline values: CDR1 SGHTA, CDR2 FQGTGA. The DNA for the CDR3 is TGTGCCAGCAGCTCTAGCGGAACAGGCTACAATGAGCAGTTCTTC. Its translation: CASSSSGTGYNEQFF. The whole variable domain, filled in from reference TRBV7-3 and TRBJ2-1, reads GAGVSQTPSNKVTEKGKYVELRCDPISGHTALYWYRQSLGQGPEFLIYFQGTGAADDSGLPNDRFFAVRPEGSVSTLKIQRTERGDSAVYLCASSSSGTGYNEQFFGPGTRLTVL.

The chain is built from TRBV7-2 and TRBJ2-1; D perhaps matches TRBD2 (6 bases). The V and J ends lost 1 base and 5 bases respectively, with 12 bases between them. The CDR3 is 15 residues long. From germline, CDR1 is SGHTA and CDR2 FQGNSA. The CDR3: CASSLVAGGDNEQFF. Here the CDR3 DNA reads TGTGCCAGCAGCTTAGTGGCAGGAGGGGACAATGAGCAGTTCTTC.

V is TRBV5-1 and J is TRBJ2-2; D is unclear. The germline V gene has CDR1 SGHRS and CDR2 YFSETQ. V lost 1 base, J lost 2 bases, and 21 bases lay in between. There are 19 residues in the CDR3. CDR3 amino acids: CASSLIPSAGFLNTGELFF. In DNA form, the CDR3 reads TGCGCCAGCAGCTTGATCCCCTCGGCAGGTTTCCTAAACACCGGGGAGCTGTTTTTT. Based on the CDR3 plus reference TRBV5-1 and TRBJ2-2, the full variable domain is KAGVTQTPRYLIKTRGQQVTLSCSPISGHRSVSWYQQTPGQGLQFLFEYFSETQRNKGNFPGRFSGRQFSNSRSEMNVSTLELGDSALYLCASSLIPSAGFLNTGELFFGEGSRLTVL.

V is TRBV15 and J is TRBJ1-4; D uncertain. Between the trimmed V and J ends, which lost 1 base and 10 bases, there was a span of 7 bases. The CDR3 is 12 residues long. Germline lookup yields CDR1 LNHNV and CDR2 YYDKDF (reference sequence). DNA for the CDR3: TGTGCCACCAGCAGAGGCGCCGGAAAACTGTTTTTT. Its translation: CATSRGAGKLFF.

CDR3 sequence reads: CASMGGRNTGELFF. For the CDR3, the DNA is TGCGCCAGCATGGGAGGTCGAAACACCGGGGAGCTGTTTTTT. The J gene is TRBJ2-2, the V gene TRBV5-1; possible D gene TRBD2, 6 bases. Germline CDR1 SGHRS, CDR2 YFSETQ. V lost 6 bases to trimming and J lost 2 bases, with 11 bases between them. The CDR3 runs 14 residues.

V usage is TRBV7-9 and J usage is TRBJ1-3; 9 bases agree with TRBD1. From germline, CDR1 is SEHNR and CDR2 FQNEAQ (reference sequence). The CDR3 runs to 15 residues. V was pared by 5 bases and J by 7 bases, with 9 bases of the junction left unmatched. CDR3 coding DNA: TGTGCCAGCAGCCCGGGACAGGGAGGATGGAACACCATATATTTT. Encoded protein: CASSPGQGGWNTIYF.

This chain uses TRBV11-2 with TRBJ2-7; TRBD1 agrees at 10 bases. This CDR3 comprises 18 residues. Germline V gene data show CDR1 as SGHAT and CDR2 as FQNNGV. V dropped 1 base and J dropped 3; count of bases not matched to a gene: 12. The CDR3 DNA reads TGTGCCAGCAGCTTAGGTCGCGACGGGACAGGGGCTTTCTACGAGCAGTACTTC. Protein sequence: CASSLGRDGTGAFYEQYF. Full variable domain (missing parts from reference TRBV11-2 and TRBJ2-7): EAGVAQSPRYKIIEKRQSVAFWCNPISGHATLYWYQQILGQGPKLLIQFQNNGVVDDSQLPKDRFSAERLKGVDSTLKIQPAKLEDSAVYLCASSLGRDGTGAFYEQYFGPGTRLTVT.

The chain has TRBV27 and TRBJ2-3, with unresolved D. V lost 8 bases to trimming and J lost 3 bases, with 15 bases between them. The CDR3 has 14 amino acids. The V gene's germline CDR1 is MNHEY and CDR2 SMNVEV (reference sequence). The DNA for the CDR3 is TGTGCCAGCGGTCAGCCGCCGAATACAGATACGCAGTATTTT. Translated, it gives CASGQPPNTDTQYF.

The chain employs TRBV28 and TRBJ1-2; maybe TRBD1 (5 bases). Germline CDR1 reads MDHEN; CDR2 reads SYDVKM. This CDR3 comprises 14 residues. Trimming took off 6 bases at V and 7 bases at J, with 18 bases between the two ends. The CDR3 reads CASRSGGGELGYTF. The CDR3 bases are TGTGCCAGCAGGTCCGGTGGGGGTGAGCTTGGCTACACCTTC.

V gene TRBV28 combines with J gene TRBJ2-3; no definite D call. V dropped 1 base and J dropped 4 bases, with 9 bases sitting between them. The CDR3 length is 14 residues. Germline V gives CDR1 MDHEN, CDR2 SYDVKM. CDR3 nucleotide sequence: TGTGCCAGCAGTTTATTTCCATCGGCAGATACGCAGTATTTT. It yields the protein CASSLFPSADTQYF. The full variable domain, in which reference TRBV28 and TRBJ2-3 provide the parts outside the CDR3, is DVKVTQSSRYLVKRTGEKVFLECVQDMDHENMFWYRQDPGLGLRLIYFSYDVKMKEKGDIPEGYSVSREKKERFSLILESASTNQTSMYLCASSLFPSADTQYFGPGTRLTVL.

This clone has only a few counts. The chain couples TRBV7-6 to TRBJ1-5; TRBD1 is a possible D gene (6 bases). Between the trimmed V and J ends, which lost 5 bases and 2 bases, there was a span of 13 bases. The length of the CDR3 is 15 residues. Germline V CDR1 and CDR2: SGHVS, FNYEAQ. This chain's CDR3 is CASSPNSGGNQPQHF. The DNA for the CDR3 is TGTGCCAGCAGCCCAAACTCAGGGGGCAATCAGCCCCAGCATTTT.

This chain uses TRBV11-2 with TRBJ1-1, with D possibly matching TRBD1 (6 bases). Between the trimmed V and J ends, which lost 5 bases and 3 bases, there was a span of 16 bases. Germline CDR1 SGHAT, CDR2 FQNNGV. There are 15 residues in the CDR3. CDR3 DNA: TGTGCCAGCAGCACCGCCGGGAGGGGGGACACTGAAGCTTTCTTT. It encodes CASSTAGRGDTEAFF.

This clone showed up just once. The chain combines TRBV27 with TRBJ2-7; tentatively, D is TRBD2 (6 bases). The CDR3 has 18 residues. Germline V lookup: CDR1 MNHEY, CDR2 SMNVEV (reference sequence). V was shortened by 0 bases and J by 2 bases, with 20 bases between the two germline ends. The CDR3 protein is CASSLSPPLSGYAYEQYF. The CDR3 region has the DNA TGTGCCAGCAGTTTATCTCCCCCCCTTAGCGGATATGCCTACGAGCAGTACTTC.

A single count supports this clone. The chain recombines TRBV5-4 with TRBJ2-5, with D unresolved. Trimming took 5 bases from V and 3 from J, leaving 17 bases between them. Germline V gives CDR1 SGHNT, CDR2 YYREEE (reference sequence). The CDR3 has 15 amino acids. This CDR3 is CASRPATGREETQYF. The CDR3 nucleotides read TGTGCCAGCAGACCAGCGACTGGAAGGGAAGAGACCCAGTACTTC.

This rearrangement joins TRBV3-1 (or the pseudogene TRBV3-2) to TRBJ2-5, with 12 bases fitting TRBD2. Germline lookup yields CDR1 LGHDT and CDR2 YNNKEL (reference sequence). V was pared by 4 bases and J by 4 bases, with 4 bases of the junction left unmatched. The CDR3 has 15 residues. CDR3 loop: CASSRLAGGLETQYF. The CDR3 DNA reads TGTGCCAGCAGCCGTCTAGCGGGAGGGCTAGAGACCCAGTACTTC.

The V call is TRBV6-2 or TRBV6-3, the J call TRBJ2-7; D possibly corresponds to TRBD2 (6 bases). Trimming shortened V by 6 bases and J by 7 bases, and 19 bases separated the two germline ends. CDR3 length: 14 residues. CDR1 is MNHEY, CDR2 SVGEGT, per germline. CDR3 bases: TGTGCCAGCAGCCCCAGCGGGTCGCTGGGAGAGCAGTACTTC. This gives the protein CASSPSGSLGEQYF.

This clone was picked up one time. This sequence joins TRBV7-9 and TRBJ2-7; D gene ambiguous. V lost 4 bases and J lost 4, with 11 bases in between. The CDR3 extends over 13 amino acids. Germline CDR1 reads SEHNR; CDR2 reads FQNEAQ (reference sequence). In nucleotides, the CDR3 is TGTGCCAGCAGCTCTACCAGTCGGTACGAGCAGTACTTC. This gives the protein CASSSTSRYEQYF.

This chain uses TRBV18 with TRBJ2-5, with D hard to call. V gave up 0 bases and J gave up 5 bases, with 4 bases separating them. The CDR3 spans 12 residues. Per germline, CDR1 KGHSH and CDR2 LQKENI. The CDR3 here is CASSPPQETQYF. The CDR3 DNA reads as TGTGCCAGCTCACCACCGCAGGAGACCCAGTACTTC.

The chain uses TRBV18 and TRBJ1-1; TRBD1 agrees at 7 bases. The germline V gene has CDR1 KGHSH and CDR2 LQKENI. This CDR3 is built from 16 residues. After removal of 3 bases from V and 0 bases from J, the junction contained 7 bases not matched to a gene. The CDR3 DNA follows: TGTGCCAGCTCACCGAACCTCGGACAGGTGAACACTGAAGCTTTCTTT. It codes for CASSPNLGQVNTEAFF.

The V and J genes are TRBV7-6 and TRBJ2-1; 7 bases line up with TRBD2. The CDR3 loop spans 16 amino acids. Germline V lookup: CDR1 SGHVS, CDR2 FNYEAQ. J gave up 0 bases and V 2 bases, and 4 bases lay outside the gene matches. This CDR3 reads CASSLRGGSSYNEQFF. The CDR3 DNA follows: TGTGCCAGCAGCTTACGGGGAGGGAGCTCCTACAATGAGCAGTTCTTC.

The CDR3 DNA is TGTGCCAGCAGTTGGGTCGGACCCTCCTACAATGAGCAGTTCTTC. Amino acids: CASSWVGPSYNEQFF. This chain uses TRBV6-2 or TRBV6-3 with TRBJ2-1; no reliable D call. The CDR3 is 15 residues long. V was cut by 4 bases and J by 0 bases, with 10 bases left in between. Germline CDR1 is MNHEY and CDR2 is SVGEGT.